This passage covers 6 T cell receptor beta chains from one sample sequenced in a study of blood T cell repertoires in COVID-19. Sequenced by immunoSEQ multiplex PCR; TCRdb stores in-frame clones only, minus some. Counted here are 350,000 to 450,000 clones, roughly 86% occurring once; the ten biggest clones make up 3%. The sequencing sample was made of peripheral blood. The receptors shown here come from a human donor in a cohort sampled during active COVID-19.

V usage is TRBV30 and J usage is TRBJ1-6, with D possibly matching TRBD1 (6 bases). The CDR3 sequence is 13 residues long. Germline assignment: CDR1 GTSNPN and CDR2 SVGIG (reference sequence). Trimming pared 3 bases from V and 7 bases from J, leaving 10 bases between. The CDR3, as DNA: TGTGCCTGGAGGGACAGCTTAAATTCACCCCTCCACTTT. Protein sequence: CAWRDSLNSPLHF. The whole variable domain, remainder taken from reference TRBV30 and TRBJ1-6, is SQTIHQWPATLVQPVGSPLSLECTVEGTSNPNLYWYRQAAGRGLQLLFYSVGIGQISSEVPQNLSASRPQDRQFILSSKKLLLSDSGFYLCAWRDSLNSPLHFGNGTRLTVT.

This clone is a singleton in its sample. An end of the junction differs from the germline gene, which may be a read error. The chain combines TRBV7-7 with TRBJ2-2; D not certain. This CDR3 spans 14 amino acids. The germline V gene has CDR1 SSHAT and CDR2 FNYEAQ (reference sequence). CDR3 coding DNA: TGTGCTAGCAGCTTAGTGGCGGACACCGGGGAGCTGTTTTTT. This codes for CASSLVADTGELFF.

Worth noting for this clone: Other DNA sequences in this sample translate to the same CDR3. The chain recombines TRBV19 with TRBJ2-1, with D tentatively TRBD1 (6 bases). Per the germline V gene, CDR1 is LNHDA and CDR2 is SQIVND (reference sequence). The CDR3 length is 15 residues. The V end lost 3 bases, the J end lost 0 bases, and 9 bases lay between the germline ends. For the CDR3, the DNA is TGTGCCAGTAGTATTGGACAGTCCTCCTACAATGAGCAGTTCTTC. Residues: CASSIGQSSYNEQFF.

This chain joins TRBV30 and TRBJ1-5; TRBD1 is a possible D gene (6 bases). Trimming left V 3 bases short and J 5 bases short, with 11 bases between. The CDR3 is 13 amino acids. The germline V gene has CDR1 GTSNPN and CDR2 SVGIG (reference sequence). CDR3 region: CAWRQGRDQPQHF. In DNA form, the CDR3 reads TGTGCCTGGAGACAGGGAAGGGATCAGCCCCAGCATTTT.

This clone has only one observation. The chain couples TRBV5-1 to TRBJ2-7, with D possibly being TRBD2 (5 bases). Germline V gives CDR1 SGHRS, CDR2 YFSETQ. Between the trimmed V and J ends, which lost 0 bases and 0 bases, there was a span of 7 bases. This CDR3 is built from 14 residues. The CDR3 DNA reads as TGCGCCAGCAGCTTGGGGGAGAGCTCCTACGAGCAGTACTTC. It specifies CASSLGESSYEQYF.

The CDR3 nucleotides are TGTGCCAGCAGCCCCTACCACTCCGACAGGGGAAAGAATGAAAAACTGTTTTTT. Protein: CASSPYHSDRGKNEKLFF. This chain uses TRBV5-6 with TRBJ1-4, with TRBD1 matching 8 bases. The length of the CDR3 is 18 residues. V gave up 4 bases and J gave up 5 bases; unmatched junction bases: 16. The germline V gene encodes CDR1 SGHDT and CDR2 YYEEEE.